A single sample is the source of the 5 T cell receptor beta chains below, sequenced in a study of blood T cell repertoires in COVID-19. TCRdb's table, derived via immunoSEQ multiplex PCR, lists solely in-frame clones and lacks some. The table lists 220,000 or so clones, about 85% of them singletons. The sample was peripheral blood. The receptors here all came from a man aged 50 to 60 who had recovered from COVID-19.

CDR3 nucleotide sequence: TGCAGCGTTGAAGAGGCCGGGACAGAATACGAGCAGTACTTC. This sequence encodes CSVEEAGTEYEQYF. The rearrangement joins TRBV29-1 to TRBJ2-7; 7 bases map to TRBD1. V shed 0 bases and J 4 bases; nucleotides not matched to a gene: 6. Germline V gene sequence: CDR1 SQVTM, CDR2 ANQGSEA. The CDR3 runs to 14 residues.

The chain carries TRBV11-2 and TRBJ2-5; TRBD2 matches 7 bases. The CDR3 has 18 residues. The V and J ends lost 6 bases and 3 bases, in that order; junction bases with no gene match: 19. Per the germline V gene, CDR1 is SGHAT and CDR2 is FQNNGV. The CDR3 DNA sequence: TGTGCCAGCAGAACTTTTGGGAGCGGGGCTAGAGAGGAAGAGACCCAGTACTTC. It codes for CASRTFGSGAREEETQYF.

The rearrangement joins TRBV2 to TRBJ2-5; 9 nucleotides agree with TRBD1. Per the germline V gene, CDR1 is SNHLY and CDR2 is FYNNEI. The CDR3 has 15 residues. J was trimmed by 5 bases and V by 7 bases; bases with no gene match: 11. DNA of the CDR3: TGTGCCAGCAACTCACAGGGGGCGGCAGGGGAGACCCAGTACTTC. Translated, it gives CASNSQGAAGETQYF.

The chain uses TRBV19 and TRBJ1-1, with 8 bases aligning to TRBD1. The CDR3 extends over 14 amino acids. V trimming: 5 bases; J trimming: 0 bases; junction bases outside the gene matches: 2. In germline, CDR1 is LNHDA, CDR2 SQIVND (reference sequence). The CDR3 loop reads CASSVQGVNTEAFF. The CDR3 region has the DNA TGTGCCAGTAGTGTACAGGGGGTGAACACTGAAGCTTTCTTT.

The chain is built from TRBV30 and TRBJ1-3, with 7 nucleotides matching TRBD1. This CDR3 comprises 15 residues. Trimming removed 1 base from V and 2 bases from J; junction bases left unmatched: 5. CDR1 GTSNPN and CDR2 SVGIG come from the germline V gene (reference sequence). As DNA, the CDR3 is TGTGCCTGGAGTGGGGACAGAGAAGCTGGAAACACCATATATTTT. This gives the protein CAWSGDREAGNTIYF.